Here is one T cell receptor (beta chain) with its context. The data stem from a study of CD8+ T cells in alopecia areata. Across the whole study: Patients took tofacitinib for 6 to 18 months, followed by 6 drug-free months.

Reverse transcribed after extraction, RNA yielded cDNA as the sequencing template. The assay was immunoSEQ multiplex PCR, and TCRdb's table has in-frame clones only and misses some. The repertoire holds around 140,000 clones, 45% to 60% seen once, with 0.8% to 1% in the top ten. The sequencing here drew on CD4+ T cells sorted from blood, taken at week 0. The sequence came from a human donor with alopecia areata.

The CDR3 DNA sequence: TGTGCCATCAGGAACCCTGTTCCCCCTGTTATGAGTACGCAGTATTTT. Amino acids: CAIRNPVPPVMSTQYF. The V call is TRBV10-3, the J call TRBJ2-3; no clear D. This CDR3 has 16 amino acids. The ends were cut back, 6 bases at V and 8 bases at J, with 24 bases in the middle. The germline gives CDR1 ENHRY, CDR2 SYGVKD.